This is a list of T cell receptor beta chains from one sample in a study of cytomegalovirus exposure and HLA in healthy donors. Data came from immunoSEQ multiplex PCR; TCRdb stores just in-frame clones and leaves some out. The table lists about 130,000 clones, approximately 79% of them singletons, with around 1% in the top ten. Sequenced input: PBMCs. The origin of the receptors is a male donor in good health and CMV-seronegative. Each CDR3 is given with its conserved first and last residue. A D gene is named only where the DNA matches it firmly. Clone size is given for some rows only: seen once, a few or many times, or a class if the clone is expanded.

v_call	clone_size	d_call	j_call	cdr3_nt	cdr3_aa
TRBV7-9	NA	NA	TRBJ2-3	TGTGCCAGCGTATCTGGGGAGCGGGATACGCAGTATTTT	CASVSGERDTQYF
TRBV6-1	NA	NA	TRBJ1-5	TGTGCCAGCAGGGAAGAGCAGGGGAATAGCAATCAGCCCCAGCATTTT	CASREEQGNSNQPQHF
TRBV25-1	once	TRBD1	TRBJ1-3	TGTGCCAGCAGCAAATCGGGACAGGGGGCGAGAAACACCATATATTTT	CASSKSGQGARNTIYF
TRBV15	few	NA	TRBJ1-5	TGTGCCACCAGCAGAGTACAGGGTTTTGGGGCTCAGCCCCAGCATTTT	CATSRVQGFGAQPQHF
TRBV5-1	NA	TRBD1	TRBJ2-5	TGCGCCAGCAGCTTGTTTCAGGGGGCTGATGAGACCCAGTACTTC	CASSLFQGADETQYF
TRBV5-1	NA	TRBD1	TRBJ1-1	TGCGCCAGCAGCTTGGCCGGGACAGGGGTGACTGAAGCTTTCTTT	CASSLAGTGVTEAFF
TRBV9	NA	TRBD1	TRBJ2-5	TGTGCCAGCAGCACCGGACAGGGGGCTGACCAAGAGACCCAGTACTTC	CASSTGQGADQETQYF
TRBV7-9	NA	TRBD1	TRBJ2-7	TGTGCCAGCAGCGGAAGGGACAGATCCTACGAGCAGTACTTC	CASSGRDRSYEQYF
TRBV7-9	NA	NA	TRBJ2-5	TGTTCCAGCAGCGAAACAGGGTTGGCCCAGTACTTC	CSSSETGLAQYF
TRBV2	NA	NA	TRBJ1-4	TGTGCCAGCAGTGAAATCGCCGGGACTAATGAAAAACTGTTTTTT	CASSEIAGTNEKLFF
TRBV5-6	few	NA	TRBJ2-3	TGTGCCAGCAGTTCCACTACCTACACAGATACGCAGTATTTT	CASSSTTYTDTQYF
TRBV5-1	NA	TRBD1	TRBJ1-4	TGCGCCAGCAGCTTGGCAACAGGGGGGTGGAAAAAACTGTTTTTT	CASSLATGGWKKLFF
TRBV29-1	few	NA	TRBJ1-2	TGCAGCGTTGAATCAGGCTATGGCTACACCTTC	CSVESGYGYTF
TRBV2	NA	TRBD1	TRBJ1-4	TGTGCCAGCAGTCTGGACAGGGGGCATGAAAAACTGTTTTTT	CASSLDRGHEKLFF
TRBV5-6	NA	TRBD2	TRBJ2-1	TGTGCCAGCAGCTCCGGACTAGCGTCCTACAATGAGCAGTTCTTC	CASSSGLASYNEQFF
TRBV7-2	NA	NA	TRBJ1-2	TGTGCCAGCACCCTGAAAGGGGTTAACTATGGCTACACCTTC	CASTLKGVNYGYTF
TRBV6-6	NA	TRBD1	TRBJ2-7	TGTGCCAGCAGCCCGAGGGGGCGAGAGCAGTACTTC	CASSPRGREQYF
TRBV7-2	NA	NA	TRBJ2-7	TGTGCCAGCAGCTTATTTGCGGGGGCTGTCTACGAGCAGTACTTC	CASSLFAGAVYEQYF
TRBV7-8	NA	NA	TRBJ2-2	TGTGCCAGCAGCTATTATATGGACAGGAACACCGGGGAGCTGTTTTTT	CASSYYMDRNTGELFF
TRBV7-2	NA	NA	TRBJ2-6	TGTGCCAGCAGCCTAGGACAGCCCATCTCTGGGGCCAACGTCCTGACTTTC	CASSLGQPISGANVLTF
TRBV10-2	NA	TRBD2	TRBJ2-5	TGCGCCAGCAGGGACGGACTAGCGGGGAAAGAGACCCAGTACTTC	CASRDGLAGKETQYF
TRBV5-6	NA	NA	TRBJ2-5	TGTGCCAGCAGCCACAGTCGCGGAGGCCCCCAGTACTTC	CASSHSRGGPQYF
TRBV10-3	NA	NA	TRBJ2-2	TGTGCCATCAGTGAGTCGGGGCTCACGAACACCGGGGAGCTGTTTTTT	CAISESGLTNTGELFF
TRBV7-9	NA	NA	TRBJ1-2	TGTGCCAGCAGCCCACGATTAAACAGGGTTGGCGGCTACACCTTC	CASSPRLNRVGGYTF
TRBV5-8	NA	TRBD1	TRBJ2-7	TGTGCCAGCAGCGAGGACAGGGCCCACGAGCAGTACTTC	CASSEDRAHEQYF
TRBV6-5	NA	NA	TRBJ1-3	TGTGCCAGCAGGCCAACAGGCTCTGGAAACACCATATATTTT	CASRPTGSGNTIYF
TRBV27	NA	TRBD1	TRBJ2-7	TGTGCCAGCAGTACGACAGGGGACTCCTACGAGCAGTACTTC	CASSTTGDSYEQYF
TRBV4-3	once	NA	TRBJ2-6	TGCGCCAGCAGCTCCAGGCCGCACACCCACCCCTCTGGGGCCAACGTCCTGACTTTC	CASSSRPHTHPSGANVLTF
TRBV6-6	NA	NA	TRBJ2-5	TGTGCCAGCAGTTATATAAACCGGGAGACCCAGTACTTC	CASSYINRETQYF
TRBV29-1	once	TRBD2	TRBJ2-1	TGCAGCGTTGTCAGGACTAGCGTAGCTGAGCAGTTCTTC	CSVVRTSVAEQFF
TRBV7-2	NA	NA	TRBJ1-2	TGTGCCAGCAGCCTCCTGGGGCTGGAAGGCTACACCTTC	CASSLLGLEGYTF
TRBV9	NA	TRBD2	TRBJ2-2	TGTGCCAGCAGCGTAAGCGGGGCGAACACCGGGGAGCTGTTTTTT	CASSVSGANTGELFF
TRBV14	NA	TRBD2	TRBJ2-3	TGTGCCAGCAGCCCCCGGGCGGGGGGTAGCACAGATACGCAGTATTTT	CASSPRAGGSTDTQYF
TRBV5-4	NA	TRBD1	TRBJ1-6	TGTGCCAGCAGCTTGGACGGACAGGGACTTTCACCCCTCCACTTT	CASSLDGQGLSPLHF
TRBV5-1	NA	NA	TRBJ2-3	TGCGCCAGCAGCTTGTGGGACTCCACAGATACGCAGTATTTT	CASSLWDSTDTQYF